Below are 2 T cell receptor beta chains sequenced from a single sample in a study of blood T cells in healthy people across ages. Through a sample-barcoded 5' primer and a J-beta primer mix, a second PCR was run for roughly 7 to 12 cycles. TCRdb processed the 5' RACE reads anew with MiXCR; each CDR3 protein has one entry. Here the sample spans around 790,000 distinct CDR3 sequences, about 42% being singletons. Sequencing input: blood. These receptors originate from a man aged 60-69 years in good health.

This clonotype showed up just once. This chain uses TRBV25-1 with TRBJ2-7, with 9 bases matching TRBD1. The V segment lost 6 bases and the J segment 3 bases; nucleotides outside the gene matches: 6. The CDR3 length is 14 residues. The germline V gene has CDR1 MGHDK and CDR2 SYGVNS. The CDR3 region has the DNA TGTGCCAGCAGAGGACAGGGGCCGCACTACGAGCAGTACTTC. Protein product: CASRGQGPHYEQYF.

This clonotype has more than one count but fewer than ten. This chain connects TRBV4-1 to TRBJ1-5; no firm D call. The CDR3 totals 14 residues. The V gene's germline CDR1 is MGHRA and CDR2 YSYEKL. V was shortened by 0 bases and J by 3 bases, with 6 bases between the two germline ends. The CDR3 DNA is TGCGCCAGCAGCCAAGACCAGTTCAATCAGCCCCAGCATTTT. It codes for CASSQDQFNQPQHF.